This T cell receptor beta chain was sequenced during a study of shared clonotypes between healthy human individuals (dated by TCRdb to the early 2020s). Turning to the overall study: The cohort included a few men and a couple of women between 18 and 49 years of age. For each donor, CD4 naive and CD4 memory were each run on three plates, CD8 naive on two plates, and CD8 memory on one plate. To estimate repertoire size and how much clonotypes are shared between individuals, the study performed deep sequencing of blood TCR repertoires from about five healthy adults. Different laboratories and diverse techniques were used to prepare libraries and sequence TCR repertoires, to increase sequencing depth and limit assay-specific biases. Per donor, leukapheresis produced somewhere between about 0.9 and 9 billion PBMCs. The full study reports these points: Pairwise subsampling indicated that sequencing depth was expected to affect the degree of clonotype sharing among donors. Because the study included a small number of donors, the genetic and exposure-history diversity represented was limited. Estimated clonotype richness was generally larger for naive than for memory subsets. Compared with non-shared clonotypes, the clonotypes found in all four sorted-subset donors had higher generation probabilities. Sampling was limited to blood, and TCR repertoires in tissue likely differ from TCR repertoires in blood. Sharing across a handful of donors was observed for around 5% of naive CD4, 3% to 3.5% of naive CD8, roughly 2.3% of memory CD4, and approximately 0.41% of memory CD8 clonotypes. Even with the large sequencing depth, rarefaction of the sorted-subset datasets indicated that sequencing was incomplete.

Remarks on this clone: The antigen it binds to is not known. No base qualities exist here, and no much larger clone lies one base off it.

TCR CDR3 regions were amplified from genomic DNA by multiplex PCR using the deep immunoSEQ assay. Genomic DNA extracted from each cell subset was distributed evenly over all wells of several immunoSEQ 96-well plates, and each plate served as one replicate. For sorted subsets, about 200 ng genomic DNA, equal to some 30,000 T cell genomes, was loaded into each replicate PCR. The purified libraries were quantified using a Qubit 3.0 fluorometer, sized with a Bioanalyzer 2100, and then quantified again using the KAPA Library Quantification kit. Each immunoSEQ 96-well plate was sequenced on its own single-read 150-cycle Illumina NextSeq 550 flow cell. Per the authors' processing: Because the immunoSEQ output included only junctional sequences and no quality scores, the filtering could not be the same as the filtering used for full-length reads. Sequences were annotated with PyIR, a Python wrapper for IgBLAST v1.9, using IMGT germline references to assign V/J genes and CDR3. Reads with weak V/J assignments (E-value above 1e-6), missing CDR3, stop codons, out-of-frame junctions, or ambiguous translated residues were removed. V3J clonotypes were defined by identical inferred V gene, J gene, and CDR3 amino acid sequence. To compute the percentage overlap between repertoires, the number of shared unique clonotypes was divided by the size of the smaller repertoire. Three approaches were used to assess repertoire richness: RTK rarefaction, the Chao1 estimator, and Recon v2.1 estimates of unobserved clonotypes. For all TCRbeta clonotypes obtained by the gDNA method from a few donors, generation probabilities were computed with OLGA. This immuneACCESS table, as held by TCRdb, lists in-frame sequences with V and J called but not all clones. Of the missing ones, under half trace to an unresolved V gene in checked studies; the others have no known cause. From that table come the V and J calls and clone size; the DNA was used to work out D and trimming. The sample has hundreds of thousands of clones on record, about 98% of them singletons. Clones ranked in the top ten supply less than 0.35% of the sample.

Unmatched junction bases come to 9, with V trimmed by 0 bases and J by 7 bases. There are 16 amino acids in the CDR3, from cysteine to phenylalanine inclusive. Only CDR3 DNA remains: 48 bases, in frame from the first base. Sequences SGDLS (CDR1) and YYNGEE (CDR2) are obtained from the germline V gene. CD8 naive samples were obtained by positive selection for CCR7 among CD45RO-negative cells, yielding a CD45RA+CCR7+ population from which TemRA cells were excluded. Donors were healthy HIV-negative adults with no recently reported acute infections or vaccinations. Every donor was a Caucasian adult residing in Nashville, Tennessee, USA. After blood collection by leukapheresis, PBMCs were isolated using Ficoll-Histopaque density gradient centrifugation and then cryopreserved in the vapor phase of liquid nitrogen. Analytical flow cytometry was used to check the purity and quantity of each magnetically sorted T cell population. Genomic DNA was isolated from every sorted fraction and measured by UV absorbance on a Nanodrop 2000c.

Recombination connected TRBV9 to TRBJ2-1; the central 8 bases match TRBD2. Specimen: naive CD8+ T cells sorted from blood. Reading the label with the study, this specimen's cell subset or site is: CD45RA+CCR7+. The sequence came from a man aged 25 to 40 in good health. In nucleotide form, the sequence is TGTGCCAGCAGCGTAGCATCCGGGACTAGTTTAAATGAGCAGTTCTTC. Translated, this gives CASSVASGTSLNEQFF.